A single sample gave rise to the 15 T cell receptor beta chains below, sequenced in a study of OX40 agonist ivuxolimab in advanced cancers. The table came from immunoSEQ multiplex PCR; TCRdb's copy has only in-frame clones and leaves some out. Of about 63,000 clones listed, 70% to 90% are singletons. Sequencing was performed on CD4+ or CD8+ T cells sorted from blood, taken in a trial of the OX40 agonist ivuxolimab. These receptors all come from an adult with an advanced solid tumor such as melanoma, head and neck, liver or kidney cancer.

The genes are TRBV7-2 and TRBJ2-5; 10 positions agree with TRBD1. The CDR3 sequence is 16 residues long. Unmatched junction bases numbered 7, after V lost 6 bases and J lost 0 bases. Looked up from germline, CDR1 is SGHTA and CDR2 is FQGNSA. The chain's CDR3 is CASRRWGTGDQETQYF. In nucleotides, the CDR3 is TGTGCCAGCAGGAGGTGGGGGACAGGGGACCAAGAGACCCAGTACTTC.

The CDR3 coding sequence is TGTGCCAGCGTGGGACTAGCGGGATTAGACTCCTACAATGAGCAGTTCTTC. The encoded protein is CASVGLAGLDSYNEQFF. The chain combines TRBV19 with TRBJ2-1; TRBD2 matches 13 bases. Germline CDR1 LNHDA, CDR2 SQIVND (reference sequence). CDR3 length: 17 residues. The junction had 8 bases not matched to a gene; V was cut back by 9 bases and J by 0 bases.

This clone was counted a single time. The V gene is TRBV4-1, the J gene TRBJ2-7; D unclear. Germline V gene data show CDR1 as MGHRA and CDR2 as YSYEKL. The CDR3 has 14 residues. V was shortened by 3 bases and J by 2 bases, with 11 bases between the two germline ends. The CDR3 reads CASSQGREAYEQYF. Written as DNA, the CDR3 is TGCGCCAGCAGCCAGGGAAGGGAAGCCTACGAGCAGTACTTC.

The chain is built from TRBV9 and TRBJ2-1; no clear D gene. Germline CDR1 and CDR2: SGDLS and YYNGEE. This CDR3 spans 12 amino acids. The germline V and J ends were trimmed by 5 bases and 3 bases, with 6 bases remaining between them. CDR3: CASSRDYNEQFF. For the CDR3, the DNA is TGTGCCAGCAGTAGGGACTACAATGAGCAGTTCTTC.

This chain connects TRBV19 to TRBJ1-5, with TRBD1 identical over 8 bases. The V segment lost 3 bases and the J segment 4 bases; nucleotides outside the gene matches: 11. Germline CDR1 is LNHDA and CDR2 is SQIVND (reference sequence). This CDR3 region has 17 residues. The CDR3 region is CASSIHSDRARNQPQHF. DNA of the CDR3: TGTGCCAGTAGTATCCATTCGGACAGGGCTCGTAATCAGCCCCAGCATTTT. The whole variable domain, filled in from reference TRBV19 and TRBJ1-5, reads DGGITQSPKYLFRKEGQNVTLSCEQNLNHDAMYWYRQDPGQGLRLIYYSQIVNDFQKGDIAEGYSVSREKKESFPLTVTSAQKNPTAFYLCASSIHSDRARNQPQHFGDGTRLSIL.

The CDR3 DNA follows: TGTGCCAGCAGTGAAATTCAGAGGGGCACCGGGGAGCTGTTTTTT. It is translated as CASSEIQRGTGELFF. This chain connects TRBV6-1 to TRBJ2-2; TRBD1 or TRBD2 may be the D gene (5 bases each). The CDR3 length is 15 residues. V was pared by 2 bases and J by 4 bases, with 11 bases between. CDR1 and CDR2 from the germline V gene are MNHNS and SASEGT.

This clone occurred a few times. V and J are TRBV19 and TRBJ2-3; 14 positions match TRBD2. The J segment lost 3 bases and the V segment lost 9 bases, leaving 2 bases of the junction unmatched. The CDR3 loop spans 14 amino acids. CDR1 is LNHDA, CDR2 SQIVND, per germline (reference sequence). The CDR3 nucleotides read TGTGCCAGCCGACTAGCGGGGGGGACAGATACGCAGTATTTT. Translated, it gives CASRLAGGTDTQYF.

This chain joins TRBV7-6 and TRBJ1-2; tentative D call: TRBD1 (5 bases). This CDR3 is built from 15 residues. Trimming removed 1 base from V and 7 bases from J, with 16 bases in between. Germline-derived CDR1 and CDR2 are SGHVS and FNYEAQ. The CDR3: CASSLDPGTLSGYTF. The CDR3 DNA follows: TGTGCCAGCAGCTTAGACCCGGGGACCCTCTCTGGCTACACCTTC.

This clone was seen a single time. The CDR3 sequence is CAWKGVYEQYF. CDR3 nucleotide sequence: TGTGCCTGGAAAGGGGTCTACGAGCAGTACTTC. The V gene is TRBV30, the J gene TRBJ2-7; the D gene is possibly TRBD1 (5 bases). Germline-derived CDR1 and CDR2 are GTSNPN and SVGIG (reference sequence). The CDR3 sequence is 11 residues long. The V and J ends lost 4 bases and 3 bases respectively, with 7 bases between them.

This chain connects TRBV27 to TRBJ1-2; 8 nucleotides match TRBD1. The germline V gene encodes CDR1 MNHEY and CDR2 SMNVEV (reference sequence). The CDR3 has 14 amino acids. With 4 bases clipped from V and 3 bases from J, the junction kept 4 bases outside the gene matches. CDR3: CASSSDRVHYGYTF. CDR3 nucleotides: TGTGCCAGCAGTTCGGACAGGGTGCACTATGGCTACACCTTC.

This chain joins TRBV18 and TRBJ1-2; D gene unclear. The germline V and J ends were trimmed by 2 bases and 4 bases, with 8 bases remaining between them. CDR3 length equals 13 residues. Germline V gene lookup returns CDR1 KGHSH and CDR2 LQKENI. CDR3 in amino acids: CASSPGQVYGYTF. CDR3 DNA sequence: TGTGCCAGCTCACCAGGGCAGGTCTATGGCTACACCTTC.

The chain has TRBV28 and TRBJ1-2; TRBD1 might be the D (5 bases). In germline, CDR1 is MDHEN, CDR2 SYDVKM. The V gene lost 7 bases and the J gene lost 2 bases, with 8 bases spanning the gap. The CDR3 is 12 residues long. Here the CDR3 DNA reads TGTGCCAGCAAAGGGGCGAACTATGGCTACACCTTC. Its protein is CASKGANYGYTF.

The rearrangement links TRBV6-1 to TRBJ1-6, with 7 bases matching TRBD1. Germline CDR1 MNHNS, CDR2 SASEGT. Trimming removed 1 base from V and 8 bases from J; junction bases left unmatched: 5. The length of the CDR3 is 15 residues. CDR3 residues: CASSEVRQGDSPLHF. The CDR3 DNA follows: TGTGCCAGCAGTGAAGTCAGGCAGGGGGATTCACCCCTCCACTTT.

The chain combines TRBV6-5 with TRBJ1-2; 7 bases are a match to TRBD1. The V segment lost 5 bases and the J segment 4 bases; nucleotides outside the gene matches: 4. Germline-derived CDR1 and CDR2 are MNHEY and SVGAGI. The CDR3 length is 13 residues. The CDR3 is CASSRDRVYGYTF. CDR3 in DNA: TGTGCCAGCAGTCGTGACAGGGTCTATGGCTACACCTTC.

This clone was counted only a few times. This chain uses TRBV6-1 with TRBJ1-1, with 7 bases that match TRBD1. The CDR3 is 12 amino acids. CDR1 and CDR2 from the germline V gene are MNHNS and SASEGT. The junction had 5 bases not matched to a gene; V was cut back by 9 bases and J by 4 bases. For the CDR3, the DNA is TGTGCCAGTAGTAACAGGGGCACTGAAGCTTTCTTT. This encodes CASSNRGTEAFF.